Listed below are T cell receptor beta chains from one sample, sequenced in a study of T cells after yellow fever vaccination. TCRdb fed the 5' RACE reads into MiXCR, producing one record per CDR3 protein. Here the sample spans 550,000 or so distinct CDR3 sequences, roughly 19% being singletons. This material consisted of PBMCs, taken 15 days after the yellow fever booster vaccination. These receptors all come from a man aged 30 to 39 who received the YFV17D yellow fever vaccine. Both conserved end residues are part of each CDR3. A D gene is named only where the DNA matches it firmly. Clone size is not always given. Where it is, it says once, few, many or a class for expanded clones.

TRBV7-2	.	TRBJ2-1	15	.	TGTGCCAGCAGCTTAAAGGGAAGCTCCTACAATGAGCAGTTCTTC	CASSLKGSSYNEQFF
TRBV25-1	many	TRBJ2-1	11	.	TGTGCCAGCTTCAGCGGCAGTGAGCAGTTCTTC	CASFSGSEQFF
TRBV28	few	TRBJ2-7	13	TRBD2	TGTGCTGCCGGGGGGAGCTCCTTTTACGAGCAGTACTTC	CAAGGSSFYEQYF
TRBV20-1	.	TRBJ2-3	16	TRBD2	TGCAGTGCCAAACGACTAGCGGGAGGGCCGGAAGATACGCAGTATTTT	CSAKRLAGGPEDTQYF
TRBV12-3/TRBV12-4	many	TRBJ1-1	13	.	TGTGCCAGCAGTTTCGTGGGGAACACTGAAGCTTTCTTT	CASSFVGNTEAFF
TRBV4-3	.	TRBJ2-1	15	.	TGCGCCAGCAGCCAAGATTGGAATTCCTACAATGAGCAGTTCTTC	CASSQDWNSYNEQFF
TRBV14	.	TRBJ2-1	14	TRBD2	TGTGCCAGCAGCCAAGTTACTAGCGGGAGTGGTCGGTTCTTC	CASSQVTSGSGRFF
TRBV7-2	.	TRBJ2-7	15	.	TGTGCCAGCAGCTTAGGCCCAGGGTCGCCCTACGAGCAGTACTTC	CASSLGPGSPYEQYF
TRBV12-3/TRBV12-4	.	TRBJ1-6	15	.	TGTGCCAGCAGTTCGGTAGGGCAGGGCAATTCACCCCTCCACTTT	CASSSVGQGNSPLHF
TRBV24-1	.	TRBJ1-3	13	TRBD1	TGTGCCACCACCTCCGGGACAGAAAACACCATATATTTT	CATTSGTENTIYF
TRBV7-7	.	TRBJ2-1	13	.	TGTGCCAGCAGCGGAGAAAGGGGTGGTGAGCAGTTCTTC	CASSGERGGEQFF
TRBV20-1	few	TRBJ2-1	16	.	TGCAGTGCTAGAGATATTTTAGGTGGCGGCGTGGATGAGCAGTTCTTC	CSARDILGGGVDEQFF
TRBV10-3	few	TRBJ2-5	15	.	TGTGCCATCAGTGTCCTAGAACTAGTCGCCGAGACCCAGTACTTC	CAISVLELVAETQYF
TRBV5-1	.	TRBJ2-2	15	TRBD2	TGCGCCAGCAGCGCGGGACTAGCGGGAGCCGGGGAGCTGTTTTTT	CASSAGLAGAGELFF
TRBV6-2/TRBV6-3	.	TRBJ1-2	14	.	TGTGCCAGCAGGCCTGATGGGGGCTTGTATGGCTACACCTTC	CASRPDGGLYGYTF
TRBV28	.	TRBJ2-7	14	.	TGTGCCAGCAGTTTATCTACCGGCTTTTACGAGCAGTACTTC	CASSLSTGFYEQYF
TRBV7-2	few	TRBJ2-1	13	.	TGTGCCAGCAGCTTAGGAGAGAGAGGTGAGCAGTTCTTC	CASSLGERGEQFF
TRBV7-7	many	TRBJ2-3	14	.	TGTGCCAGCAGCTTAGGTACCCGCACAGATACGCAGTATTTT	CASSLGTRTDTQYF
TRBV11-2	.	TRBJ2-3	17	TRBD2	TGTGCCAGCAGCCGTCTGCCGGGACTAGCGGGAACAGATACGCAGTATTTT	CASSRLPGLAGTDTQYF
TRBV10-3	few	TRBJ2-1	16	TRBD2	TGTGCCATCAGTGAGGCAACTAGCGGAACCTACAATGAGCAGTTCTTC	CAISEATSGTYNEQFF
TRBV20-1	once	TRBJ1-4	14	.	TGCAGTGCTAGTAGGCACCAAACTAATGAAAAACTGTTTTTT	CSASRHQTNEKLFF
TRBV6-2/TRBV6-3	.	TRBJ2-3	15	.	TGTGCCAGCACCAGGGATCCCCAAGGAACAGATACGCAGTATTTT	CASTRDPQGTDTQYF
TRBV20-1	medium-sized	TRBJ2-3	17	TRBD2	TGCAGTGCGACTAGACTAGCGGGAGGATGGGGCACAGATACGCAGTATTTT	CSATRLAGGWGTDTQYF
TRBV18	few	TRBJ2-7	14	TRBD1	TGTGCCAGCTCACCACGACAGGGGATGCACGAGCAGTACTTC	CASSPRQGMHEQYF
TRBV29-1	few	TRBJ2-1	16	.	TGCAGCGTTGAAGATTCGGCGGCTTCCTCCTACAATGAGCAGTTCTTC	CSVEDSAASSYNEQFF
TRBV7-2	few	TRBJ2-1	13	.	TGTGCCAGCAGCTTAGCGCTCGCGTCTGAGCAGTTCTTC	CASSLALASEQFF
TRBV21-1	few	TRBJ2-1	14	.	TGTGCCAGCAGCAGGGCTAGGGGTGAGGATGAGCAGTTCTTC	CASSRARGEDEQFF
TRBV7-2	.	TRBJ2-1	13	TRBD1	TGTGCCAGCAGTTCAGACAGGGACAATGAGCAGTTCTTC	CASSSDRDNEQFF
TRBV29-1	once	TRBJ2-2	14	.	TGCAGCGTTGAGCGGACAGCGAACACCGGGGAGCTGTTTTTT	CSVERTANTGELFF
TRBV14	few	TRBJ2-1	16	.	TGTGCCAGCAGCCTGTCCCTTACCAGCTATTACAATGAGCAGTTCTTC	CASSLSLTSYYNEQFF
TRBV5-6	few	TRBJ1-2	14	.	TGTGCCAGCAGCTTGGCCGGCAGCCCCTATGGCTACACCTTC	CASSLAGSPYGYTF
TRBV20-1	.	TRBJ1-4	15	.	TGCAGTGCTAGAAAACCCGCCGCAGGGGACGAAAAACTGTTTTTT	CSARKPAAGDEKLFF
TRBV27	once	TRBJ2-2	15	TRBD2	TGTGCCAGCAGTGGCGCGGGAGACCACACCGGGGAGCTGTTTTTT	CASSGAGDHTGELFF
TRBV12-3/TRBV12-4	few	TRBJ2-7	14	.	TGTGCCAGCAGTTTTGGGGACACAACCTACGAGCAGTACTTC	CASSFGDTTYEQYF
TRBV7-6	few	TRBJ2-3	15	.	TGTGCCAGCAGCCGGTGGGAAGTTGGCACAGATACGCAGTATTTT	CASSRWEVGTDTQYF
TRBV6-5	.	TRBJ2-7	15	TRBD1	TGTGCCAGCAGTTACGCGTCAGGGGGCAGCTACGAGCAGTACTTC	CASSYASGGSYEQYF
TRBV18	few	TRBJ2-7	16	TRBD2	TGTGCCAGCTCACCAGAGGGACTAGCGGACACCTACGAGCAGTACTTC	CASSPEGLADTYEQYF
TRBV29-1	few	TRBJ2-7	13	TRBD2	TGCAGCGTTGATCTAGCGGGGCAATACGAGCAGTACTTC	CSVDLAGQYEQYF
TRBV20-1	.	TRBJ2-7	15	.	TGCAGTGCTAGAGATGAGGACTATAGTCTGTCCGAGCAGTACTTC	CSARDEDYSLSEQYF
TRBV7-2	.	TRBJ1-2	14	TRBD1	TGTGCCAGCAGCACACAGGGGTTGGGCTATGGCTACACCTTC	CASSTQGLGYGYTF
TRBV30	few	TRBJ1-1	15	TRBD1	TGTGCCTGGAGCGCTTCCGGGACAGGGTTAACTGAAGCTTTCTTT	CAWSASGTGLTEAFF
TRBV27	few	TRBJ2-2	15	.	TGTGCCAGCACGTTAGGGGGACCTAACACCGGGGAGCTGTTTTTT	CASTLGGPNTGELFF
TRBV6-1	.	TRBJ2-6	14	.	TGTGCCAGCAAGGGCGGCTCTGGGGCCAACGTCCTGACTTTC	CASKGGSGANVLTF
TRBV9	few	TRBJ1-2	13	.	TGTGCCAGCAGCGCTAGCGCACTTGATGGCTACACCTTC	CASSASALDGYTF
TRBV19	.	TRBJ2-1	18	TRBD2	TGTGCCAGTAGTATAGATCGCGGGAGGGCAGTAAAGAACAATGAGCAGTTCTTC	CASSIDRGRAVKNNEQFF
TRBV5-4	.	TRBJ2-5	15	TRBD1	TGTGCCAGCAGCTACAGGACAGGGACTCAAGAGACCCAGTACTTC	CASSYRTGTQETQYF